This T cell receptor (beta chain) emerged from a study of shared clonotypes between healthy human individuals. Looking at the study overall: Two women and three men aged 18 to 49 served as donors.

As regards this clone: Its antigen is undetermined.

The protocol was immunoSEQ multiplex PCR, while the TCRdb copy is restricted to in-frame clones and leaves out a portion. The sample contains some 2,000,000 clones, 90% to 95% of which appear only once. V shed 2 bases, J shed 9 bases, and the junction held 12 bases outside the gene matches. The CDR3 runs to 16 residues. Germline V gene data show CDR1 as MNHNY and CDR2 as SVGAGI (reference sequence). Study-wide findings and caveats: Generally, naive subsets came out with larger estimated richness than memory subsets.

V and J are TRBV6-6 and TRBJ2-5, with TRBD2 identical over 10 bases. What was sequenced was naive CD4+ T cells sorted from blood. The subset here: CD45RA+ positively selected. This sequence originates from a man younger than 35 in good health. The CDR3 loop is CASSYRTSGGLRAQYF. CDR3 nucleotide sequence: TGTGCCAGCAGTTACCGGACTAGCGGAGGCCTTAGGGCCCAGTACTTC.